This TCR beta chain was sequenced for a study of T-cell reconstitution after alpha-beta-depleted transplantation in children (dated by TCRdb to the mid-2010s). Notes on the research overall: The study quantitatively tracked T-cell immune reconstitution after TCRalphabeta/CD19-depleted allogeneic hematopoietic cell transplantation in children using TCR repertoire profiling.

The library was prepared using PCR. Reads for this sample came from an Illumina HiSeq 2500. TCR library preparation used molecular barcoding, with unique molecular identifiers applied to normalize quantification of the TCRbeta repertoire. The public reads were reprocessed in TCRdb via fastp at Q25 and MiXCR, keeping in-frame beta chains. CDR3 protein sequences are deduplicated, and each keeps its most common genes and DNA. The sample data list some 500,000 distinct CDR3 sequences, and around 17% of these were observed just once. The ten largest clones add up to more than 2.5% of the sample. This clonotype was counted a few times. Which antigen it targets is not known. Within one base of it there is no much larger clone, and no base qualities were kept. The input for sequencing was PBMCs from the stem cell graft donor, taken from the stem cell graft. The TCR was taken from a human donor who donated a stem cell graft to a child with acute lymphoblastic leukemia.

Read as DNA, the sequence is TGTGCCAGCAGTTTTAGGGACGGTATTTCTCAGCCCCAGCATTTT. Its translation reads: CASSFRDGISQPQHF. Recombination connected TRBV12-3 or TRBV12-4 to TRBJ1-5; a tentative D call is TRBD1 (5 bases match). The trim is 3 bases for V and 6 bases for J, with a gap of 15 bases between the germline ends. From the cysteine up to the phenylalanine, the CDR3 has a length of 15 residues. Only the CDR3 part of the read is kept: 45 bases, read in frame from the first base.